This passage covers 10 T cell receptor beta chains from one sample sequenced in a study of T cell responses to AZD1222 COVID-19 vaccine (dated by TCRdb to the early 2020s). The time point label corresponds to: baseline before first vaccination. Libraries were made using the immunoSEQ multiplex PCR assay. TCRdb provides this immuneACCESS table in a form limited to in-frame rearrangements. Some clones are lacking; in checked studies, under half of them reflect an unresolved V gene, and why the rest are absent is not known. This sample lists approximately 150,000 clones; 75% to 95% were detected once. The top ten clonotypes cover under 5% of the sample. Sample: peripheral blood, taken on day 0 of AZD1222 vaccination. The receptors were gathered from an adult in good health.

The chain uses TRBV30 and TRBJ2-7; D is unclear. The CDR3 is made up of 11 amino acids. V was cut by 3 bases and J by 6 bases, with 9 bases left in between. The V gene's germline CDR1 is GTSNPN and CDR2 SVGIG (reference sequence). CDR3 sequence (DNA): TGTGCCTGGAGCGGTGTCTCCGAGCAGTACTTC. It is translated as CAWSGVSEQYF.

V gene TRBV27 combines with J gene TRBJ1-5; no firm D call. This CDR3 has 13 amino acids. Looked up from germline, CDR1 is MNHEY and CDR2 is SMNVEV (reference sequence). Trimming removed 3 bases from V and 4 bases from J, with 7 bases in between. CDR3 region: CASSFQWNQPQHF. In DNA form, the CDR3 reads TGTGCCAGCAGTTTTCAGTGGAATCAGCCCCAGCATTTT.

This sequence joins TRBV19 and TRBJ2-1; D is ambiguous. Per the germline V gene, CDR1 is LNHDA and CDR2 is SQIVND (reference sequence). The CDR3 contains 12 residues. V was shortened by 2 bases and J by 7 bases, with 6 bases between the two germline ends. As DNA, the CDR3 is TGTGCCAGTAGTATATCCCTGAATGAGCAGTTCTTC. This gives the protein CASSISLNEQFF.

J is TRBJ2-7 and V is TRBV19; weak D call: TRBD2 (6 bases). Trimming stripped 2 bases from V and 6 bases from J, with 8 bases between. The CDR3 sequence is 12 residues long. Looked up from germline, CDR1 is LNHDA and CDR2 is SQIVND (reference sequence). CDR3 coding DNA: TGTGCCAGTAGTATAAAGGGAGGCGAGCAGTACTTC. Translating gives CASSIKGGEQYF.

This clone was seen once. The gene calls are TRBV5-1 and TRBJ1-1, with D possibly being TRBD1 (5 bases). CDR3 length equals 18 residues. Per the germline V gene, CDR1 is SGHRS and CDR2 is YFSETQ. Trimming cost V 4 bases and J 0 bases, with 22 bases left between them. CDR3 sequence: CASSAGMRGFEMNTEAFF. The CDR3 DNA sequence: TGCGCCAGCAGCGCGGGGATGCGGGGCTTTGAAATGAACACTGAAGCTTTCTTT.

The chain has TRBV7-2 and TRBJ2-4; 8 bases align to TRBD2. Germline CDR1 and CDR2: SGHTA and FQGNSA. CDR3 size: 15 residues. J gave up 8 bases and V 4 bases, and 10 bases lay outside the gene matches. Written as DNA, the CDR3 is TGTGCCAGCAGCTCTTCAACGGGGCGGGAGGACATTCAGTACTTC. Amino acid sequence: CASSSSTGREDIQYF.

This clone was counted a few times. V and J are TRBV28 and TRBJ2-5; no clear D gene. The CDR3 extends over 14 amino acids. Looked up from germline, CDR1 is MDHEN and CDR2 is SYDVKM. Trimming left V 1 base short and J 5 bases short, with 11 bases between. As DNA, the CDR3 is TGTGCCAGCAGTTTATTGGATGGTTATGAGACCCAGTACTTC. Translation gives CASSLLDGYETQYF. Combining the CDR3 with reference TRBV28 and TRBJ2-5 gives the whole variable domain DVKVTQSSRYLVKRTGEKVFLECVQDMDHENMFWYRQDPGLGLRLIYFSYDVKMKEKGDIPEGYSVSREKKERFSLILESASTNQTSMYLCASSLLDGYETQYFGPGTRLLVL.

The chain recombines TRBV28 with TRBJ1-6, with D maybe TRBD1 (6 bases). Trimming shortened V by 6 bases and J by 2 bases, and 14 bases separated the two germline ends. Germline loops: CDR1 MDHEN, CDR2 SYDVKM. The CDR3 is 16 residues long. Here the CDR3 reads CASSPKGGPYNSPLHF. As DNA, the CDR3 is TGTGCCAGCAGCCCAAAAGGGGGACCCTATAATTCACCCCTCCACTTT. The entire variable domain, with the rest obtained from reference TRBV28 and TRBJ1-6, is as follows: DVKVTQSSRYLVKRTGEKVFLECVQDMDHENMFWYRQDPGLGLRLIYFSYDVKMKEKGDIPEGYSVSREKKERFSLILESASTNQTSMYLCASSPKGGPYNSPLHFGNGTRLTVT.

V gene TRBV5-1 combines with J gene TRBJ1-1; 7 bases agree with TRBD1. Germline V gene data show CDR1 as SGHRS and CDR2 as YFSETQ. Losses at the gene ends were 3 bases for V and 4 bases for J; bases not matched to a gene: 3. The CDR3 spans 13 residues. The CDR3 protein is CASSYRGGTEAFF. CDR3 DNA: TGCGCCAGCAGCTACAGGGGTGGCACTGAAGCTTTCTTT. Supplemented by reference TRBV5-1 and TRBJ1-1, the full variable domain reads KAGVTQTPRYLIKTRGQQVTLSCSPISGHRSVSWYQQTPGQGLQFLFEYFSETQRNKGNFPGRFSGRQFSNSRSEMNVSTLELGDSALYLCASSYRGGTEAFFGQGTRLTVV.

The rearrangement uses TRBV7-8 and TRBJ2-3, with D perhaps matching TRBD2 (6 bases). Between the trimmed V and J ends, which lost 5 bases and 0 bases, there was a span of 12 bases. Germline lookup yields CDR1 SGHVS and CDR2 FQNEAQ. CDR3 length: 15 amino acids. CDR3 in DNA: TGTGCCAGCAGCGTCACCGGGACTAGCACAGATACGCAGTATTTT. This gives the protein CASSVTGTSTDTQYF. The variable domain in full, completed from reference TRBV7-8 and TRBJ2-3, reads GAGVSQSPRYKVAKRGQDVALRCDPISGHVSLFWYQQALGQGPEFLTYFQNEAQLDKSGLPSDRFFAERPEGSVSTLKIQRTQQEDSAVYLCASSVTGTSTDTQYFGPGTRLTVL.